This T cell receptor beta chain stems from a study of molecular identifiers for immune sequencing clone quantification. TCRdb used MiXCR to reprocess the PCR reads, holding one entry per CDR3 protein. The table includes some 59,000 distinct CDR3 sequences, about 23% detected once. Germline CDR1 is DFQATT and CDR2 is SNEGSKA (reference sequence). V shed 6 bases and J shed 6 bases, with 24 bases lying between them. The CDR3 length is 15 residues. This clonotype was observed at least ten times. The sequenced material came from naive CD8+ T cells from blood, with Jurkat cell RNA spiked in. Subset in this sample: FACS-sorted CD8+CD4-CCR7+CD45RA+ naive T cells. The chain combines TRBV20-1 with TRBJ2-7; D might be TRBD2 (5 bases). The receptor's source is a human donor in good health. Some libraries in this study had Jurkat cell RNA spiked in. CDR3 sequence: CSAGSSLSPEGEQYF. The CDR3 nucleotides read TGCAGTGCAGGCTCGTCTTTAAGTCCAGAGGGCGAGCAGTACTTC.